This TCR beta chain originates from a study of T cell responses to AZD1222 COVID-19 vaccine. Study-wide results and caveats: Repertoire collection took place solely once the T cell response had peaked.

On this clone: What it binds is unknown.

The data were produced by immunoSEQ multiplex PCR, yet TCRdb's version contains in-frame clones alone and is incomplete. Here the sample spans 95,000 to 110,000 clones, about nine tenths being singletons. This CDR3 spans 15 amino acids. V was pared by 1 base and J by 7 bases, with 6 bases of the junction left unmatched. The V gene's germline CDR1 is SEHNR and CDR2 FQNEAQ (reference sequence). This clonotype was sampled from an adult in good health. Material: peripheral blood, obtained on day 0 of AZD1222 vaccination. The chain carries TRBV7-9 and TRBJ1-2, with TRBD1 identical over 10 bases. In DNA, the CDR3 is TGTGCCAGCAGCTTAGGAGGGACAGGGGTTGCTGGCTACACCTTC. The encoded protein is CASSLGGTGVAGYTF.